This record covers a single TCR beta chain. Its antigen is unknown. This entry belongs to a study of response to subunit inactivated influenza vaccine. General observations from the study: Each seasonal influenza vaccination recruits few new T cells, the authors suggested.

TCRdb analysed the RT-PCR reads with MiXCR anew, one entry per CDR3 protein. Of more than 450,000 distinct CDR3 sequences in the sample, around 11% were seen once. The CDR3 consists of 12 residues. V gave up 6 bases and J gave up 2 bases, with 8 bases separating them. Germline assignment: CDR1 KGHSH and CDR2 LQKENI. The same sample was also used in a study of T cells expressing NK-cell markers. That paper notes: UMI-tagged 5'RACE template switching yielded the TCR beta cDNA. Each TCR beta repertoire originated in sorted T cells that were CD3+CD56+NKG2C+, CD3+CD56+NKG2C- or CD3+CD56-NKG2C+. Out of eight donors sequenced, seven tested HCMV-seropositive and the remaining one seronegative. Dominant NKG2C+ clonotype frequencies of about 1.0-7.5% of CD8+ T cells were measured in over five donors.

The source is a man in his fifties or sixties who received an inactivated influenza vaccine. The sequenced sample was PBMCs from blood, obtained on the day of vaccination. The chain is built from TRBV18 and TRBJ2-7; no reliable D call. CDR3 in amino acids: CASSNRAYEQYF. In DNA, the CDR3 is TGTGCCAGCTCTAACCGGGCCTACGAGCAGTACTTC.